The 3 T cell receptor beta chains below were found in one sample sequenced in a study of shared clonotypes between healthy human individuals. Sequenced by immunoSEQ multiplex PCR; TCRdb stores in-frame clones only, minus some. The table shows approximately 1.9 million clones, with 85% to 95% occurring only once. Positively selected for CCR7, the CD45RO-negative cells used as naive CD8 cells excluded terminally differentiated effector memory CD45RA+ cells. Sequencing was done on a sample of naive CD8+ T cells from PBMCs. The receptor set was obtained from a man between 18 and 29 years old in good health. Some clones in this sample may be carry-over from other donors' samples.

This clone has only a few counts. Other DNA variants within this sample encode the same CDR3. The chain has TRBV2 and TRBJ1-5; D gene ambiguous. V was shortened by 3 bases and J by 0 bases, with 6 bases between the two germline ends. The length of the CDR3 is 14 residues. Looked up from germline, CDR1 is SNHLY and CDR2 is FYNNEI. CDR3 bases: TGTGCCAGCAGTGAGGGGTATAGCAATCAGCCCCAGCATTTT. Amino acids: CASSEGYSNQPQHF. The full variable domain, with the rest looked up from reference TRBV2 and TRBJ1-5, is EPEVTQTPSHQVTQMGQEVILRCVPISNHLYFYWYRQILGQKVEFLVSFYNNEISEKSEIFDDQFSVERPDGSNFTLKIRSTKLEDSAMYFCASSEGYSNQPQHFGDGTRLSIL.

Here the CDR3 DNA reads TGTGCCAGCAGCCCCGGGACTAGTATGGGTACGCAGTATTTT. Protein product: CASSPGTSMGTQYF. V gene TRBV27 combines with J gene TRBJ2-3, with 8 bases matching TRBD2. The CDR3 extends over 14 amino acids. J gave up 8 bases and V 6 bases, and 10 bases lay outside the gene matches. Germline CDR1 MNHEY, CDR2 SMNVEV (reference sequence).

The genes are TRBV27 and TRBJ1-2; D possibly corresponds to TRBD1 (5 bases). Per the germline V gene, CDR1 is MNHEY and CDR2 is SMNVEV (reference sequence). The germline V and J ends were trimmed by 6 bases and 4 bases, with 15 bases remaining between them. The length of the CDR3 is 14 residues. Here the CDR3 reads CASSGGTSGYGYTF. The DNA for the CDR3 is TGTGCCAGCAGCGGGGGGACCTCGGGCTATGGCTACACCTTC.